This TCR beta chain was sequenced during a study of early T cells in non-severe SARS-CoV-2 infection. Study-level background: The input, bulk RNA from unsorted whole blood, was sequenced, and chains were unpaired.

This clonotype was seen ten or more times. The antigen is not known. The ends were cut back, 3 bases at V and 2 bases at J, with 9 bases in the middle. Germline loops: CDR1 DFQATT, CDR2 SNEGSKA (reference sequence). The CDR3 totals 13 residues. Attached unique molecular identifiers marked individual cDNA molecules. TCRdb ran MiXCR on the 5' RACE reads and lists one entry per CDR3 protein. This sample carries around 55,000 distinct CDR3 sequences, around 12% of them seen once, and the ten largest clones take over 3%. Study-wide findings and caveats: VDJdb matches were skewed toward anti-spike CD8 T cell responses.

Sequencing used whole blood. The source is an adult who was a healthcare worker with PCR-confirmed SARS-CoV-2 infection or an uninfected control (not recorded which). V gene TRBV20-1 combines with J gene TRBJ2-3, with D uncertain. CDR3 residues: CSASHAVTDTQYF. The CDR3 coding sequence is TGCAGTGCTAGCCACGCTGTCACAGATACGCAGTATTTT.